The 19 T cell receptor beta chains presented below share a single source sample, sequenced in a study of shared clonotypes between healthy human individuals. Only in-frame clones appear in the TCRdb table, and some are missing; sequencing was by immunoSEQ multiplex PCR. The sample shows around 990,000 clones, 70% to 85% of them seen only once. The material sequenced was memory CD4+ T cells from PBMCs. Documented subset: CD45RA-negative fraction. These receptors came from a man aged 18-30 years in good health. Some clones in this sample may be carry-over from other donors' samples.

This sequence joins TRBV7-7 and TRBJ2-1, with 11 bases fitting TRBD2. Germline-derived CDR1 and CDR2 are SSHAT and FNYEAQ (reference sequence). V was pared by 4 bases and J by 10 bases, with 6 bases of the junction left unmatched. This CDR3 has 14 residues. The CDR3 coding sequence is TGTGCCAGCAGCTCACTAGCGGGAGCGGGAGAGCAGTTCTTC. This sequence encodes CASSSLAGAGEQFF.

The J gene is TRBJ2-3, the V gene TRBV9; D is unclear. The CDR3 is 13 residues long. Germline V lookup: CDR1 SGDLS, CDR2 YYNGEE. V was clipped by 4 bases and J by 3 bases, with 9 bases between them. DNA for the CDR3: TGTGCCAGCAGCCGGACCCAGACAGATACGCAGTATTTT. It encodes CASSRTQTDTQYF.

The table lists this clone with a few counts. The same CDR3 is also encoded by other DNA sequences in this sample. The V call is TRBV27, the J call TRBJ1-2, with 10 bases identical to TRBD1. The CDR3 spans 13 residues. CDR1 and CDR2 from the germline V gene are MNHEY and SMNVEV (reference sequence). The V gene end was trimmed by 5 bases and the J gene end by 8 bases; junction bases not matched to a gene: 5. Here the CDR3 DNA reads TGTGCCAGCAGTCCGAGGACAGGGGGGGGCTACACCTTC. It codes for CASSPRTGGGYTF.

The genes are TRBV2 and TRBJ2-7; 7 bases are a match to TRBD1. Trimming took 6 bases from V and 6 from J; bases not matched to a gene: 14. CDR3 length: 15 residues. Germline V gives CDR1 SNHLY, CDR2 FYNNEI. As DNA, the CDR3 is TGTGCCAGCAGGACTCAGAGACAGGGAAAGGGCGAGCAGTACTTC. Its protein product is CASRTQRQGKGEQYF.

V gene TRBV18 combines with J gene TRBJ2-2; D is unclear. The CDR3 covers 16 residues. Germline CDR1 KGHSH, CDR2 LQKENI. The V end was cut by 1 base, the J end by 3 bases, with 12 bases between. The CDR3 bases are TGTGCCAGCTCACCACAAAAGAGATGGGACACCGGGGAGCTGTTTTTT. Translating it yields CASSPQKRWDTGELFF. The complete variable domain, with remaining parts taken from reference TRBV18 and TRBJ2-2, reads NAGVMQNPRHLVRRRGQEARLRCSPMKGHSHVYWYRQLPEEGLKFMVYLQKENIIDESGMPKERFSAEFPKEGPSILRIQQVVRGDSAAYFCASSPQKRWDTGELFFGEGSRLTVL.

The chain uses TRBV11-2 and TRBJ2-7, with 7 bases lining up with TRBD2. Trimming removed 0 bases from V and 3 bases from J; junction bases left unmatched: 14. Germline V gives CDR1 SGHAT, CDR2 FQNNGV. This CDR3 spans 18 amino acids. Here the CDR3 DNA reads TGTGCCAGCAGCTTAGATCTCCCTAGCGAGAGGACTAGCTACGAGCAGTACTTC. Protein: CASSLDLPSERTSYEQYF.

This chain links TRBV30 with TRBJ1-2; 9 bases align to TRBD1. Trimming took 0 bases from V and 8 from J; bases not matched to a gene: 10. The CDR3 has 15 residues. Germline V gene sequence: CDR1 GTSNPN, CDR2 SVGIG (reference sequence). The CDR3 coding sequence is TGTGCCTGGAGTGTATCACGAACAGGGGGCTGGGGCTACACCTTC. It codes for CAWSVSRTGGWGYTF. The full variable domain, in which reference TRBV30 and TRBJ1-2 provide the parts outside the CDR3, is SQTIHQWPATLVQPVGSPLSLECTVEGTSNPNLYWYRQAAGRGLQLLFYSVGIGQISSEVPQNLSASRPQDRQFILSSKKLLLSDSGFYLCAWSVSRTGGWGYTFGSGTRLTVV.

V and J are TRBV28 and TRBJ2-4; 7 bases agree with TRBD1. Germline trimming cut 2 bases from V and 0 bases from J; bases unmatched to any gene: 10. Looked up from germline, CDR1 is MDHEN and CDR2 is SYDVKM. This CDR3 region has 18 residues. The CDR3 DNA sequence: TGTGCCAGCAGTTTAAGGGACAGTGCCACTCTAGCCAAAAACATTCAGTACTTC. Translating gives CASSLRDSATLAKNIQYF.

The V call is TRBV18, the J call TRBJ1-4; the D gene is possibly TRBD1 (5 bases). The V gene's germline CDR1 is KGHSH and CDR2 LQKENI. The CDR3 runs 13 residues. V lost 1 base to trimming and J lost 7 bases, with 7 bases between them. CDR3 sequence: CASSPQGTEKLFF. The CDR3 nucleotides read TGTGCCAGCTCACCACAGGGGACTGAAAAACTGTTTTTT.

The DNA of the CDR3 is TGTGCCAGCAGCTTAAGGTTGGGGGCACTCACTGAAGCTTTCTTT. As protein: CASSLRLGALTEAFF. This chain links TRBV5-4 with TRBJ1-1, with a possible D match to TRBD1 (6 bases). This CDR3 region has 15 residues. The germline V and J ends were trimmed by 2 bases and 4 bases, with 15 bases remaining between them. Looked up from germline, CDR1 is SGHNT and CDR2 is YYREEE (reference sequence).

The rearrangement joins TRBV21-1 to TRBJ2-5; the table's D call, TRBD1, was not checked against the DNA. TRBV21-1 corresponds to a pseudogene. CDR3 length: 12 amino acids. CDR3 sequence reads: CARELKGGTQYF. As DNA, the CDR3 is TGTGCCAGAGAATTGAAAGGGGGGACCCAGTACTTC.

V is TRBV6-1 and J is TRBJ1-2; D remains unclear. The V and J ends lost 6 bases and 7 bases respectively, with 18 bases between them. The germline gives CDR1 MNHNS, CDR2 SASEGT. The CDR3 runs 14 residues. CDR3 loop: CASSPDVMAGGYTF. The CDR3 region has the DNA TGTGCCAGCAGCCCGGACGTTATGGCTGGTGGCTACACCTTC.

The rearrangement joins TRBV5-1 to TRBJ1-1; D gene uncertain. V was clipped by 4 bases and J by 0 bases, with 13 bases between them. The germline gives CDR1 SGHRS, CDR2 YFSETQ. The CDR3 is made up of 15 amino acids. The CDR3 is CASSPGRSMNTEAFF. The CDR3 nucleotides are TGCGCCAGCAGCCCCGGACGGAGTATGAACACTGAAGCTTTCTTT. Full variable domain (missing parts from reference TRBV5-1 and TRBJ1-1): KAGVTQTPRYLIKTRGQQVTLSCSPISGHRSVSWYQQTPGQGLQFLFEYFSETQRNKGNFPGRFSGRQFSNSRSEMNVSTLELGDSALYLCASSPGRSMNTEAFFGQGTRLTVV.

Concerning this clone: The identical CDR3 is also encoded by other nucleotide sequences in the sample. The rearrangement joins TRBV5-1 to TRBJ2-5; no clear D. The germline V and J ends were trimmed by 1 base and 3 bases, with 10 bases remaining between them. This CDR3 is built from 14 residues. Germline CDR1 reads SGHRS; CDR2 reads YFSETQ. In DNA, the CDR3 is TGCGCCAGCAGCTTGTCGCCAGGTGAAGAGACCCAGTACTTC. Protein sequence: CASSLSPGEETQYF.

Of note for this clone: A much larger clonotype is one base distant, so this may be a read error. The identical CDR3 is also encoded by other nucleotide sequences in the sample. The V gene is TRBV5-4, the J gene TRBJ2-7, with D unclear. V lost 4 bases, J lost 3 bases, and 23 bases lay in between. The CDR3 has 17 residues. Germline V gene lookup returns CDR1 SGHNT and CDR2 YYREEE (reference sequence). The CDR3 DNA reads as TGTGCCAGCAGCAAAGGGCAAACCTTCGGGCCGATCTACGAGCAGTACTTC. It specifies CASSKGQTFGPIYEQYF.

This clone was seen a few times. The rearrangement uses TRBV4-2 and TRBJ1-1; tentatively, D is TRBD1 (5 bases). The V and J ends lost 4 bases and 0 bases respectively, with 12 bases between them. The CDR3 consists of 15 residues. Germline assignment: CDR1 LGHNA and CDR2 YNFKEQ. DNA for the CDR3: TGTGCCAGCAGCCTAGGGGAAGGGCTGAACACTGAAGCTTTCTTT. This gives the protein CASSLGEGLNTEAFF.

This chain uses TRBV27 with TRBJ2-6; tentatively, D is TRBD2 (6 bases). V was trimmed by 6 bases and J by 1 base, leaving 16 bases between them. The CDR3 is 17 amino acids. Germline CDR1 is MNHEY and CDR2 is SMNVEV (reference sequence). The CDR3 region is CASSPRGGRSGANVLTF. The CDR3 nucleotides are TGTGCCAGCAGCCCAAGGGGAGGACGATCTGGGGCCAACGTCCTGACTTTC.

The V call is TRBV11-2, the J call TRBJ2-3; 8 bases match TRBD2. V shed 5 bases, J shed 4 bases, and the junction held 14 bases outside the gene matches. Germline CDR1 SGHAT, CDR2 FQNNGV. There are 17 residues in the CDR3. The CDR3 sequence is CASSQVGGTSLADTQYF. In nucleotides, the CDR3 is TGTGCCAGCAGCCAAGTTGGGGGGACTAGTTTGGCAGATACGCAGTATTTT.

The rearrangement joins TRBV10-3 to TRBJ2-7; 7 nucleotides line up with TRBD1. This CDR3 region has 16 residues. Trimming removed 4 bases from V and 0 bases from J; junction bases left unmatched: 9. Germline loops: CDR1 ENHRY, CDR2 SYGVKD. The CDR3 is CAISGPDRPSSYEQYF. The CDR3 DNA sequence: TGTGCCATCAGTGGGCCGGACAGGCCGAGCTCCTACGAGCAGTACTTC.